A selection of T cell receptor beta chains follows, all from one sample in a study of blood T cells in healthy people across ages. A single record per CDR3 protein comes from TCRdb applying MiXCR to the 5' RACE reads. The sample has 1.5 million to 2 million distinct CDR3 sequences, roughly 43% seen once. The material sequenced was blood. These receptors were collected from a human donor in good health. CDR3s include the opening cysteine and the closing phenylalanine or tryptophan. Each record gives: V gene, clone size, D gene, J gene, CDR3 DNA, CDR3 protein. The D gene is left open where the match is weak. Not every row has a clone size; where given, it reads once, few, many or a size class.

v_call: TRBV7-2
clone_size: NA
d_call: NA
j_call: TRBJ2-7
cdr3_nt: TGTGTCAGCAGCTTAGGGTCAGGCACCACCTACGAGCAGTACTTC
cdr3_aa: CVSSLGSGTTYEQYF

v_call: TRBV7-8
clone_size: NA
d_call: NA
j_call: TRBJ1-4
cdr3_nt: TGTGCCAGCAGCTTAGCTTTGGGGCCCGATGAAAAACTGTTTTTT
cdr3_aa: CASSLALGPDEKLFF

v_call: TRBV20-1
clone_size: few
d_call: NA
j_call: TRBJ2-1
cdr3_nt: TGCAGTGCTAGATCGCCCTTTCCATCCTACAATGAGCAGTTCTTC
cdr3_aa: CSARSPFPSYNEQFF

v_call: TRBV21-1
clone_size: NA
d_call: NA
j_call: TRBJ1-2
cdr3_nt: TGTGCCAGAAGGAGGGATCATGGTTACACCTTC
cdr3_aa: CARRRDHGYTF

v_call: TRBV12-3/TRBV12-4
clone_size: few
d_call: NA
j_call: TRBJ1-1
cdr3_nt: TGTGCCAGCACTTCAGGCGTAGCAGCTTTCTTT
cdr3_aa: CASTSGVAAFF

v_call: TRBV9
clone_size: NA
d_call: NA
j_call: TRBJ2-7
cdr3_nt: TGTGCCAGCAGCGTAGGGGCAGAATACAATGAGCAGTACTTC
cdr3_aa: CASSVGAEYNEQYF

v_call: TRBV7-9
clone_size: NA
d_call: NA
j_call: TRBJ1-1
cdr3_nt: TGTGCCAGCAGCTTAGGTTCAACGACAACCTATGAAGCTTTCTTT
cdr3_aa: CASSLGSTTTYEAFF

v_call: TRBV3-1
clone_size: NA
d_call: NA
j_call: TRBJ2-3
cdr3_nt: TGTGCCAGCAGCCAAGATCTCGGTCCGGGTGGAGATACGCAGTATTTT
cdr3_aa: CASSQDLGPGGDTQYF

v_call: TRBV27
clone_size: NA
d_call: NA
j_call: TRBJ1-1
cdr3_nt: TGTGCCAGCAGTCCTTTTCCAGGCGAGAACACTGAAGCTTTCTTT
cdr3_aa: CASSPFPGENTEAFF

v_call: TRBV7-2
clone_size: NA
d_call: NA
j_call: TRBJ2-2
cdr3_nt: TGTGCCAGCAGCTTCAACGTCCGGGGCAGGGAAGCCGGGGAGCTGTTTTTT
cdr3_aa: CASSFNVRGREAGELFF

v_call: TRBV9
clone_size: few
d_call: TRBD1
j_call: TRBJ1-2
cdr3_nt: TGTGCCAGCAGCGCCCGGGACAGCCTCGCGGTTTATGGCTACACCTTC
cdr3_aa: CASSARDSLAVYGYTF

v_call: TRBV7-9
clone_size: NA
d_call: NA
j_call: TRBJ1-1
cdr3_nt: TGTGCCAGCAGCCCGCCGACGGTTAAGGGGACTGAAGCTTTCTTT
cdr3_aa: CASSPPTVKGTEAFF

v_call: TRBV6-2/TRBV6-3
clone_size: few
d_call: TRBD1
j_call: TRBJ1-5
cdr3_nt: TGTGCCAGCAGTCCTCGGGTCAGGGGGCTCCCCGGCAATCAGCCCCAGCATTTT
cdr3_aa: CASSPRVRGLPGNQPQHF

v_call: TRBV19
clone_size: once
d_call: NA
j_call: TRBJ1-1
cdr3_nt: TGTGCCAGCGAACAGAGATTGGGAACTGAAGCTTTCTTT
cdr3_aa: CASEQRLGTEAFF

v_call: TRBV12-3/TRBV12-4
clone_size: many
d_call: NA
j_call: TRBJ1-1
cdr3_nt: TGTGCCAGCAGCTTTGGATCGAACACTGAAGCTTTCTTT
cdr3_aa: CASSFGSNTEAFF

v_call: TRBV12-3/TRBV12-4
clone_size: NA
d_call: NA
j_call: TRBJ1-5
cdr3_nt: TGTGCCAGTGGTGTCGGCCAGCCCCAGCATTTT
cdr3_aa: CASGVGQPQHF

v_call: TRBV20-1
clone_size: NA
d_call: NA
j_call: TRBJ1-1
cdr3_nt: TGCAGTGCTAGAGATCCGGGACTCCGCGCAGCTTTCTTT
cdr3_aa: CSARDPGLRAAFF

v_call: TRBV6-2/TRBV6-3
clone_size: NA
d_call: NA
j_call: TRBJ1-1
cdr3_nt: TGTGCCAGCAGTTACGGCCAGGGACACCTGAACACTGAAGCTTTCTTT
cdr3_aa: CASSYGQGHLNTEAFF

v_call: TRBV20-1
clone_size: few
d_call: NA
j_call: TRBJ2-7
cdr3_nt: TGCAGTGCTAGAGCTTTGGCGGGGCCCTCCTACGAGCAGTACTTC
cdr3_aa: CSARALAGPSYEQYF

v_call: TRBV7-9
clone_size: NA
d_call: NA
j_call: TRBJ2-1
cdr3_nt: TGTGCCAGCAGCTTAAAGGTGTACAATGAGCAGTTCTTC
cdr3_aa: CASSLKVYNEQFF

v_call: TRBV5-6
clone_size: NA
d_call: TRBD1
j_call: TRBJ1-2
cdr3_nt: TGTGCCAGCAGCCCGCGGACAGGGAGGTTTAACTATGGCTACACCTTC
cdr3_aa: CASSPRTGRFNYGYTF

v_call: TRBV18
clone_size: NA
d_call: NA
j_call: TRBJ1-1
cdr3_nt: TGTGCCAGCTCGATTGGGGGACCGGGGAACACTGAAGCTTTCTTT
cdr3_aa: CASSIGGPGNTEAFF

v_call: TRBV9
clone_size: NA
d_call: TRBD1
j_call: TRBJ1-2
cdr3_nt: TGTGCCAGCGACCGACAGGGCAGAGGCTACACCTTC
cdr3_aa: CASDRQGRGYTF

v_call: TRBV24-1
clone_size: few
d_call: NA
j_call: TRBJ2-7
cdr3_nt: TGTGCCACCAGTGATTTGCAAAAAACAGAAGACTCCTACGAGCAGTACTTC
cdr3_aa: CATSDLQKTEDSYEQYF

v_call: TRBV10-3
clone_size: NA
d_call: NA
j_call: TRBJ1-1
cdr3_nt: TGTGCCATCACCTTTGGACAGCCGGGGACTGAAGCTTTCTTT
cdr3_aa: CAITFGQPGTEAFF

v_call: TRBV27
clone_size: NA
d_call: NA
j_call: TRBJ1-3
cdr3_nt: TGTGCCAGCAGCCCCCTTTGGGGAAACACCATATATTTT
cdr3_aa: CASSPLWGNTIYF

v_call: TRBV6-2/TRBV6-3
clone_size: NA
d_call: TRBD2
j_call: TRBJ2-3
cdr3_nt: TGTGCCAGCAGTTTAGCGGGGTTGGATACGCAGTATTTT
cdr3_aa: CASSLAGLDTQYF

v_call: TRBV4-1
clone_size: few
d_call: NA
j_call: TRBJ2-5
cdr3_nt: TGCGCCAGCAGCCAAGATCCGGGGTGGGGGAAGGAGACCCAGTACTTC
cdr3_aa: CASSQDPGWGKETQYF

v_call: TRBV20-1
clone_size: NA
d_call: NA
j_call: TRBJ1-1
cdr3_nt: TGCAGTGCTAGTAGGCAGGGGTTTCGGAGCACTGAAGCTTTCTTT
cdr3_aa: CSASRQGFRSTEAFF

v_call: TRBV28
clone_size: few
d_call: NA
j_call: TRBJ1-5
cdr3_nt: TGTGCCAGCAGTTTTCCAGGGCAGAGACCTAATCAGCCCCAGCATTTT
cdr3_aa: CASSFPGQRPNQPQHF

v_call: TRBV29-1
clone_size: few
d_call: NA
j_call: TRBJ2-7
cdr3_nt: TGCAGCGTTGGCGGGCAGGGACCCGAGCAGTACTTC
cdr3_aa: CSVGGQGPEQYF

v_call: TRBV13
clone_size: NA
d_call: TRBD1
j_call: TRBJ1-2
cdr3_nt: TGTGCCAGCAGCTTGGGGACAGGGCGGGGCGATGGCTACACCTTC
cdr3_aa: CASSLGTGRGDGYTF

v_call: TRBV4-2
clone_size: NA
d_call: TRBD1
j_call: TRBJ1-2
cdr3_nt: TGTGCCAGCAGCCAAGCGGGACAGACAGTTAACTATGGCTACACCTTC
cdr3_aa: CASSQAGQTVNYGYTF